What follows describes a single T cell receptor beta chain. The sample comes from a study of blood T cell repertoires in COVID-19. The method was immunoSEQ multiplex PCR; TCRdb's version includes in-frame clones alone and lacks a portion of them. Among about 200,000 clones listed, around nine tenths were seen once. The CDR3 totals 15 residues. With 2 bases clipped from V and 3 bases from J, the junction kept 7 bases outside the gene matches. Germline-derived CDR1 and CDR2 are MNHEY and SMNVEV (reference sequence). This receptor was obtained from a man aged 50-60 years with COVID-19, enrolled during active disease. The rearrangement links TRBV27 to TRBJ2-7, with 7 nucleotides matching TRBD1. The specimen sequenced was peripheral blood. The CDR3 loop reads CASSLRRDRGYEQYF. Here the CDR3 DNA reads TGTGCCAGCAGTTTACGCCGGGACAGAGGCTACGAGCAGTACTTC.